Listed below are T cell receptor beta chains from one sample, sequenced in a study of T cell clonotyping in hematopoietic cell transplantation. Assay: immunoSEQ multiplex PCR; the TCRdb copy retains only in-frame clones and omits some. The sample contains 8,400 or so clones, about three fifths of which appear only once. Material: peripheral blood mononuclear cells, obtained 100 days after allogeneic stem cell transplant. The receptors stem from a male patient aged 55 to 70 who had an allogeneic stem cell transplant from an unrelated donor, so the T cells may come from the graft donor. Some clones in this sample may be carry-over from other donors' samples. Each CDR3 is given with its conserved first and last residue. A D gene is named only where the DNA matches it firmly. Some rows mark clone size as missing; the rest say once, few, many or name a class of expanded clone.

>TRBV5-6|TRBJ2-7|.|.
CASSFRLGEYF
TGTGCCAGCAGCTTTAGGTTGGGGGAGTACTTC
>TRBV19|TRBJ2-3|.|once
CASTLRASGGTDTQYF
TGTGCCAGTACCCTCCGGGCGTCTGGGGGCACAGATACGCAGTATTTT
>TRBV11-3|TRBJ2-3|TRBD2|.
CASSSTSGGADTQYF
TGTGCCAGCAGCTCGACTAGCGGGGGGGCAGATACGCAGTATTTT
>TRBV25-1|TRBJ2-5|.|.
CASRAYQETQYF
TGTGCCAGCAGGGCTTACCAAGAGACCCAGTACTTC
>TRBV9|TRBJ1-2|.|.
CASSVDYRSYYGYTF
TGTGCCAGCAGCGTAGATTACAGAAGCTACTATGGCTACACCTTC
>TRBV7-2|TRBJ2-5|.|.
CASSLVYRVAQGQTQYF
TGTGCCAGCAGCTTAGTTTACCGGGTTGCCCAGGGACAGACCCAGTACTTC
>TRBV6-4|TRBJ2-1|.|.
CASSDEAGQLEQFF
TGTGCCAGCAGTGACGAGGCGGGACAGTTAGAGCAGTTCTTC
>TRBV6-6|TRBJ1-1|.|few
CASSSSGTEAFF
TGTGCCAGCAGTTCTAGCGGGACTGAAGCTTTCTTT
>TRBV29-1|TRBJ2-7|TRBD1|.
CSVEGRGPHEQYF
TGCAGCGTTGAAGGCAGGGGGCCCCACGAGCAGTACTTC
>TRBV10-3|TRBJ2-2|TRBD1|.
CAISDQRQGPTGELFF
TGTGCCATCAGTGATCAACGACAGGGGCCCACCGGGGAGCTGTTTTTT
>TRBV5-1|TRBJ1-1|.|.
CASSLVMGGVNTEAFF
TGCGCCAGCAGCTTGGTCATGGGGGGAGTGAACACTGAAGCTTTCTTT
>TRBV5-4|TRBJ2-7|.|.
CASSLTRQAYEQYF
TGTGCCAGCAGCTTGACCCGCCAGGCCTACGAGCAGTACTTC
>TRBV30|TRBJ1-1|.|few
CAWSVLGTENTEAFF
TGTGCCTGGAGTGTACTTGGGACCGAGAACACTGAAGCTTTCTTT
>TRBV5-4|TRBJ2-2|.|.
CASSSRGTGELFF
TGTGCCAGCAGCTCCAGGGGCACCGGGGAGCTGTTTTTT
>TRBV19|TRBJ1-5|.|.
CASSDRVNQPQHF
TGTGCCAGTAGCGACAGAGTCAATCAGCCCCAGCATTTT
>TRBV7-3|TRBJ2-3|TRBD1|medium-sized
CASSYQGARTDTQYF
TGTGCCAGCAGCTACCAGGGGGCTCGCACAGATACGCAGTATTTT
>TRBV6-5|TRBJ2-7|.|large
CASSYSTGYEQYF
TGTGCCAGCAGTTACTCGACCGGTTACGAGCAGTACTTC
>TRBV6-5|TRBJ1-2|TRBD1|medium-sized
CASRPPGQGNYGYTF
TGTGCCAGCCGCCCCCCGGGACAGGGCAACTATGGCTACACCTTC
>TRBV25-1|TRBJ1-3|TRBD1|.
CASSGPTGRDSGNTIYF
TGTGCCAGCAGTGGACCGACAGGGAGGGATTCTGGAAACACCATATATTTT